The 22 T cell receptor beta chains below come from one sample, sequenced in a study of human T cells and chemical hapten exposure. MiXCR, run by TCRdb on the 5' RACE reads, gives a single entry per CDR3 protein. This table holds about 140,000 distinct CDR3 sequences, about 4% found once. Sequencing started from total RNA isolated from unfractionated whole blood. These receptors came from a female donor in good health.

This clonotype has a count of ten or more. The chain employs TRBV5-1 and TRBJ2-3; perhaps TRBD2 as D (5 bases). Deletions cut 4 bases from V and 0 bases from J, with 9 bases between. The germline V gene has CDR1 SGHRS and CDR2 YFSETQ. This CDR3 has 14 amino acids. In DNA form, the CDR3 reads TGCGCCAGCAGCCAACGGACTAGCACAGATACGCAGTATTTT. Translated, it gives CASSQRTSTDTQYF.

The sample holds many counts of this clonotype. This chain joins TRBV28 and TRBJ2-3; TRBD2 is a possible D gene (5 bases). This CDR3 spans 11 amino acids. Germline CDR1 is MDHEN and CDR2 is SYDVKM. Trimming stripped 5 bases from V and 8 bases from J, with 8 bases between. The CDR3 DNA reads TGTGCCAGCAGTACACTAGTTACGCAGTATTTT. It translates to CASSTLVTQYF.

V and J are TRBV20-1 and TRBJ2-2, with 8 positions matching TRBD1. V shed 6 bases, J shed 4 bases, and the junction held 7 bases outside the gene matches. CDR1 is DFQATT, CDR2 SNEGSKA, per germline (reference sequence). The CDR3 covers 14 residues. CDR3 loop: CSAPRQGFTGELFF. The CDR3 nucleotides are TGCAGTGCCCCCAGACAGGGGTTCACCGGGGAGCTGTTTTTT.

In regard to this clonotype: At one boundary the junction diverges from the germline segment, which might be a read error. The V and J genes are TRBV28 and TRBJ1-2; 8 bases line up with TRBD1. The germline V gene encodes CDR1 MDHEN and CDR2 SYDVKM. This CDR3 has 13 amino acids. CDR3 bases: TGTGCCAGCAGCCCAGGGGGCAACTATGGCGACACCTTC. This encodes CASSPGGNYGDTF.

The table lists this clonotype with many counts. The chain combines TRBV4-3 with TRBJ2-3; D not resolved. Germline CDR1 LGHNA, CDR2 YSLEER. V shed 0 bases and J shed 4 bases, with 8 bases lying between them. This CDR3 region has 14 residues. CDR3 nucleotide sequence: TGCGCCAGCAGCCAAGAGCTGACGGCAGATACGCAGTATTTT. It translates to CASSQELTADTQYF.

This clonotype was seen a few times. The rearrangement joins TRBV30 to TRBJ2-3; no clear D gene. From germline, CDR1 is GTSNPN and CDR2 SVGIG (reference sequence). This CDR3 comprises 13 residues. V lost 2 bases, J lost 4 bases, and 10 bases lay in between. The CDR3 nucleotides are TGTGCCTGGAGTCGTGGGGAAGCAGATACGCAGTATTTT. Encoded protein: CAWSRGEADTQYF.

This clonotype showed up just once. Possible read error: a much larger clone is one base away. This chain uses TRBV19 with TRBJ2-2, with D perhaps TRBD1 or TRBD2 (6 bases each). V lost 6 bases and J 5 bases, leaving 22 bases between the germline ends. The CDR3 runs to 17 residues. Germline assignment: CDR1 LNHDA and CDR2 SQIVND (reference sequence). CDR3 DNA: TGTGCCAGTAGCACCGGGGGACACAAAGAAGGGACCGGGGAGCTGTTTTTT. Its protein product is CASSTGGHKEGTGELFF.

The table lists this clonotype with a count of one. A much larger clone lies a single base off, so this may be a read error. The J gene is TRBJ2-7, the V gene TRBV14; tentatively, D is TRBD1 or TRBD2 (5 bases each). Trimming removed 4 bases from V and 6 bases from J, with 16 bases in between. The CDR3 runs to 14 residues. The germline gives CDR1 SGHDN, CDR2 FVKESK. For the CDR3, the DNA is TGTGCCAGCAGCCGCGCCTGTGGGGGTCGCGAGCAGTACTTC. It codes for CASSRACGGREQYF.

The sample holds many counts of this clonotype. J is TRBJ1-1 and V is TRBV29-1; 8 bases fit TRBD1. Looked up from germline, CDR1 is SQVTM and CDR2 is ANQGSEA. CDR3 length: 14 residues. V lost 6 bases to trimming and J lost 5 bases; unmatched junction nucleotides: 11. The CDR3 loop is CSVQGGNWRTEAFF. As DNA, the CDR3 is TGCAGCGTACAGGGGGGAAACTGGCGGACTGAAGCTTTCTTT.

This clonotype was detected only a few times. The J gene is TRBJ1-2, the V gene TRBV9, with a possible D match to TRBD1 (5 bases). V was shortened by 4 bases and J by 8 bases, with 12 bases between the two germline ends. Germline CDR1 and CDR2: SGDLS and YYNGEE. The CDR3 has 12 residues. The CDR3 protein is CASSPGTIGYTF. CDR3 in DNA: TGTGCCAGCAGCCCAGGGACGATCGGCTACACCTTC.

The rearrangement links TRBV7-9 to TRBJ2-1; D possibly matches TRBD1 or TRBD2 (6 bases each). This CDR3 region has 15 residues. V was shortened by 1 base and J by 6 bases, with 13 bases between the two germline ends. The V gene's germline CDR1 is SEHNR and CDR2 FQNEAQ (reference sequence). The CDR3 bases are TGTGCCAGCAGCTTAGTCTCGGGGGCGGGCAATGAGCAGTTCTTC. This gives the protein CASSLVSGAGNEQFF.

This clonotype was counted many times. The J gene is TRBJ1-5, the V gene TRBV6-6; TRBD1 aligns across 9 bases. Trimming at V came to 2 bases and at J to 5 bases, leaving 13 bases not matched to a gene. This CDR3 has 18 amino acids. Germline V gene sequence: CDR1 MNHNY, CDR2 SVGAGI (reference sequence). CDR3 bases: TGTGCCAGCAGTTACCTTCAGCGGGACAGGGTAGGGTATCAGCCCCAGCATTTT. This sequence encodes CASSYLQRDRVGYQPQHF.

There are many counts of this clonotype. CDR3 in amino acids: CSARAGPHTGDEQFF. The CDR3 DNA sequence: TGCAGTGCTAGGGCCGGGCCCCATACAGGGGATGAGCAGTTCTTC. This rearrangement joins TRBV20-1 to TRBJ2-1; TRBD1 agrees at 7 bases. With V trimmed by 3 bases and J by 8 bases, 13 bases remained unmatched. CDR3 size: 15 residues. Germline CDR1 DFQATT, CDR2 SNEGSKA (reference sequence).

Here the CDR3 reads CATSRALAGGHEQYF. The CDR3 DNA reads TGTGCCACCAGCAGAGCACTAGCGGGGGGGCACGAGCAGTACTTC. This chain uses TRBV15 with TRBJ2-7, with 13 nucleotides matching TRBD2. Germline assignment: CDR1 LNHNV and CDR2 YYDKDF (reference sequence). The CDR3 sequence is 15 residues long. J lost 5 bases, V lost 1 base, and 2 bases had no gene match.

This clonotype was seen ten or more times. This chain uses TRBV6-8 with TRBJ2-5, with 9 nucleotides matching TRBD2. Trimming at V came to 8 bases and at J to 4 bases, leaving 2 bases not matched to a gene. The CDR3 totals 12 residues. Germline loops: CDR1 MNHGY, CDR2 SAAAGT. Here the CDR3 reads CASEAGGETQYF. The CDR3 DNA follows: TGTGCCAGCGAAGCGGGAGGAGAGACCCAGTACTTC.

This clonotype was picked up a small number of times. The genes are TRBV9 and TRBJ2-5; a possible D gene is TRBD2 (5 bases). V was cut by 0 bases and J by 9 bases, with 15 bases left in between. Germline CDR1 is SGDLS and CDR2 is YYNGEE. The CDR3 sequence is 14 residues long. This chain's CDR3 is CASSVGRLAGAQYF. The CDR3 DNA follows: TGTGCCAGCAGCGTAGGAAGGCTAGCCGGTGCCCAGTACTTC.

This clonotype was seen a few times. The J gene is TRBJ1-6, the V gene TRBV5-6, with 7 bases that match TRBD1. CDR1 and CDR2 (germline): SGHDT, YYEEEE. V lost 4 bases to trimming and J lost 7 bases; unmatched junction nucleotides: 11. This CDR3 has 16 residues. CDR3 coding DNA: TGTGCCAGCAGCCTCTCTCAGGGGGAGGAGAATTCACCCCTCCACTTT. Translating it yields CASSLSQGEENSPLHF.

This clonotype was found many times. The chain uses TRBV20-1 and TRBJ2-3; D not certain. This CDR3 has 13 amino acids. Germline V lookup: CDR1 DFQATT, CDR2 SNEGSKA (reference sequence). V lost 7 bases and J 6 bases, leaving 17 bases between the germline ends. The CDR3 nucleotides are TGCAGTGGAAGGGCATTAGGTCGGGATACGCAGTATTTT. Encoded protein: CSGRALGRDTQYF.

This clonotype was picked up many times. The V and J genes are TRBV3-1 and TRBJ1-5, with 7 bases lining up with TRBD1. The CDR3 runs 15 residues. Germline CDR1 is LGHDT and CDR2 is YNNKEL (reference sequence). Trimming at V came to 3 bases and at J to 2 bases, leaving 4 bases not matched to a gene. The CDR3 here is CASSHKGGGNQPQHF. The CDR3 DNA is TGTGCCAGCAGCCATAAAGGGGGCGGCAATCAGCCCCAGCATTTT.

This clonotype has ten or more counts. The genes are TRBV3-1 and TRBJ1-6, with a weak D call TRBD1 (5 bases). Per the germline V gene, CDR1 is LGHDT and CDR2 is YNNKEL (reference sequence). The CDR3 has 13 residues. V dropped 6 bases and J dropped 9 bases, with 12 bases sitting between them. The chain's CDR3 is CASSGALGSPLHF. The CDR3 coding sequence is TGTGCCAGCAGTGGGGCACTGGGTTCACCCCTCCACTTT.

The sample holds many counts of this clonotype. The genes are TRBV28 and TRBJ2-2; 9 bases fit TRBD2. This CDR3 is 15 amino acids long. Germline CDR1 reads MDHEN; CDR2 reads SYDVKM. The V gene end was trimmed by 6 bases and the J gene end by 6 bases; junction bases not matched to a gene: 8. Here the CDR3 DNA reads TGTGCCAGCAGCTTAGCGGGGGACGGATCCGGGGAGCTGTTTTTT. It is translated as CASSLAGDGSGELFF.

At least ten counts were recorded for this clonotype. The chain carries TRBV20-1 and TRBJ2-3, with D perhaps being TRBD1 or TRBD2 (5 bases each). Germline values: CDR1 DFQATT, CDR2 SNEGSKA (reference sequence). V dropped 5 bases and J dropped 5 bases, with 8 bases sitting between them. CDR3 length: 11 residues. The CDR3 coding sequence is TGCAGTGCTCTGAGGGGAGATACGCAGTATTTT. This codes for CSALRGDTQYF.